This T cell receptor beta chain was documented in a study of Ad26.COV2.S vaccination and SARS-CoV-2 variants. Background on the study: Enrollment placed the donor in the COV1001 Ad26.COV2.S trial arm. Into the muscle, Ad26.COV2.S was dosed once or twice, 56 days apart.

Repertoires were generated with immunoSEQ multiplex PCR, while TCRdb's copy carries only in-frame clones and drops some. The data contain around 340,000 clones, around 88% of them seen just once; the ten biggest clones take up about 4.6%. V was shortened by 5 bases and J by 4 bases, with 12 bases between the two germline ends. The CDR3 is made up of 13 amino acids. Per the germline V gene, CDR1 is SGHAT and CDR2 is FQDESV (reference sequence). Treatment of the sample: roughly 19 received Ad26.COV2.S at low or high dose, single or two shots; roughly five received placebo; per-sample allocation not given. The study sampled participants on day 63 after the first vaccine or placebo injection. The shot given was an Ad26 vector that makes Wuhan-strain SARS-CoV-2 spike.

This TCR derives from a person aged 18 to 65 who received the Ad26.COV2.S COVID-19 vaccine or a placebo. The chain couples TRBV11-1 to TRBJ2-7, with TRBD1 as a possible D gene (5 bases). This material consisted of peripheral blood, taken in a trial of Ad26.COV2.S vaccine versus placebo. The CDR3 nucleotides are TGTGCCAGCAGCCAACCGGACATTTACGAGCAGTACTTC. Translating it yields CASSQPDIYEQYF.